These 2 T cell receptor beta chains were all obtained from the same sample, sequenced in a study of cytomegalovirus exposure and HLA in healthy donors. The PCR was carried out with 60 Vbeta primers and 13 Jbeta primers. Method: immunoSEQ multiplex PCR; TCRdb's copy keeps in-frame clones and lacks some. The sample has over 150,000 clones, roughly 80% seen once. Sequenced sample: PBMCs. The receptor set was obtained from a woman aged 45-65 years in good health and CMV-seronegative.

J is TRBJ1-3 and V is TRBV29-1, with D possibly being TRBD1 (5 bases). Deletions cut 2 bases from V and 4 bases from J, with 18 bases between. Germline-derived CDR1 and CDR2 are SQVTM and ANQGSEA. This CDR3 is 16 amino acids long. The CDR3, as DNA: TGCAGCGTTGAAAACCAGGGCCACTCTGCGGGAAACACCATATATTTT. This sequence encodes CSVENQGHSAGNTIYF.

V is TRBV19 and J is TRBJ2-1; 7 bases align to TRBD1. Losses at the gene ends were 3 bases for V and 2 bases for J; bases not matched to a gene: 4. The CDR3 spans 15 residues. Germline assignment: CDR1 LNHDA and CDR2 SQIVND (reference sequence). The CDR3 DNA reads as TGTGCCAGTAGTATCGGACAGGTCGCCTACAATGAGCAGTTCTTC. It is translated as CASSIGQVAYNEQFF.